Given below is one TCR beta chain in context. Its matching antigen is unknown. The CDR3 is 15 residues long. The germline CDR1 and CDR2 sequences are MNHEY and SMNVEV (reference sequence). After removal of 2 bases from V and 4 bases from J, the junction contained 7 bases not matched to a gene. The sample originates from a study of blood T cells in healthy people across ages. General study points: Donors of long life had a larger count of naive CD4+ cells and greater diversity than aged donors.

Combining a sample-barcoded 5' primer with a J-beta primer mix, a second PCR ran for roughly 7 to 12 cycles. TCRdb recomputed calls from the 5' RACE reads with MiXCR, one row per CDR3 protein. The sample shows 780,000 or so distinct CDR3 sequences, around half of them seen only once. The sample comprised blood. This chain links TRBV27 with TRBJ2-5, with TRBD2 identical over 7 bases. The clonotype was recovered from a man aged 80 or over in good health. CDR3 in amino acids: CASSLGGSTAETQYF. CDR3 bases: TGTGCCAGCAGTTTAGGCGGGAGTACGGCAGAGACCCAGTACTTC.